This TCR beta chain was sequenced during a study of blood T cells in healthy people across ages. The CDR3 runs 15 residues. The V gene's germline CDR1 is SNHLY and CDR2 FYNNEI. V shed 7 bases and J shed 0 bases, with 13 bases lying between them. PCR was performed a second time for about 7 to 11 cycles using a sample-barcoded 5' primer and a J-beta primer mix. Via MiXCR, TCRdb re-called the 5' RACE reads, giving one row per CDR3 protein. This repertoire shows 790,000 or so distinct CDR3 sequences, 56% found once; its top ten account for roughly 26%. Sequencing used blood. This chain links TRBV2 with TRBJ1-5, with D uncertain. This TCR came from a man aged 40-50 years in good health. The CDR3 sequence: CASKQESASNQPQHF. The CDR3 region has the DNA TGTGCCAGCAAGCAGGAGTCTGCTAGCAATCAGCCCCAGCATTTT.